A single sample is the source of the 31 T cell receptor beta chains below, sequenced in a study of blood T cell repertoires in COVID-19. Only in-frame clones appear in the TCRdb table, and some are missing; sequencing was by immunoSEQ multiplex PCR. The table lists more than 200,000 clones, about 88% of them singletons, with around 5.1% in the top ten. The sample taken for sequencing was peripheral blood. The source of these receptors is a woman aged 55-75 years with COVID-19, enrolled during active disease.

This clone has only a few counts. The rearrangement uses TRBV5-5 and TRBJ2-7; perhaps TRBD1 as D (6 bases). Germline V gene lookup returns CDR1 SGHKS and CDR2 YYEKEE (reference sequence). V was clipped by 3 bases and J by 2 bases, with 15 bases between them. The CDR3 is 15 amino acids. CDR3 region: CASSSAGQRAYEQYF. CDR3 in DNA: TGTGCCAGCAGCTCAGCCGGACAGAGAGCCTACGAGCAGTACTTC.

J is TRBJ2-7 and V is TRBV3-1 (or the pseudogene TRBV3-2), with D possibly matching TRBD2 (6 bases). The V gene's germline CDR1 is LGHDT and CDR2 YNNKEL (reference sequence). The CDR3 has 16 residues. The V end lost 0 bases, the J end lost 0 bases, and 12 bases lay between the germline ends. The CDR3 here is CASSQDRGGISYEQYF. In DNA, the CDR3 is TGTGCCAGCAGCCAAGATCGGGGCGGGATCTCCTACGAGCAGTACTTC.

The chain is built from TRBV28 and TRBJ1-4; TRBD1 matches 10 bases. Looked up from germline, CDR1 is MDHEN and CDR2 is SYDVKM. V trimming: 6 bases; J trimming: 3 bases; junction bases outside the gene matches: 4. The CDR3 runs to 15 residues. The CDR3 is CASRTGGKSNEKLFF. The CDR3 region has the DNA TGTGCCAGCAGGACAGGGGGCAAATCTAATGAAAAACTGTTTTTT.

The chain combines TRBV7-2 with TRBJ1-5, with D possibly matching TRBD1 (5 bases). The CDR3 is made up of 15 amino acids. Trimming shortened V by 2 bases and J by 4 bases, and 12 bases separated the two germline ends. Per germline, CDR1 SGHTA and CDR2 FQGNSA. The CDR3 region is CASSLTGRVNQPQHF. The CDR3 DNA sequence: TGTGCCAGCAGCTTAACGGGCAGGGTAAATCAGCCCCAGCATTTT.

The chain recombines TRBV7-8 with TRBJ1-1, with 8 nucleotides matching TRBD1. This CDR3 region has 18 residues. J lost 0 bases, V lost 6 bases, and 15 bases had no gene match. Germline V gives CDR1 SGHVS, CDR2 FQNEAQ. CDR3 bases: TGTGCCAGCAGGGGCCTTAGGACAGGGACTTCCTTGAACACTGAAGCTTTCTTT. It codes for CASRGLRTGTSLNTEAFF.

This clone was detected only a few times. The rearrangement links TRBV27 to TRBJ2-1, with D unclear. Trimming left V 6 bases short and J 8 bases short, with 11 bases between. CDR3 length: 12 residues. CDR1 is MNHEY, CDR2 SMNVEV, per germline (reference sequence). The CDR3 DNA reads TGTGCCAGCAGCCACGTAACAGATGAGCAGTTCTTC. It is translated as CASSHVTDEQFF.

In nucleotides, the CDR3 is TGTGCCAGCAGCCCCCGGGGGGGTAGCAATCAGCCCCAGCATTTT. This translates into CASSPRGGSNQPQHF. The genes are TRBV5-5 and TRBJ1-5; D may be TRBD1 (5 bases). V lost 4 bases and J 0 bases, leaving 11 bases between the germline ends. Germline lookup yields CDR1 SGHKS and CDR2 YYEKEE (reference sequence). The CDR3 has 15 residues.

The chain combines TRBV4-1 with TRBJ1-1; no reliable D call. V lost 1 base to trimming and J lost 3 bases, with 6 bases between them. The CDR3 is 13 amino acids. CDR1 and CDR2 from the germline V gene are MGHRA and YSYEKL. The CDR3 region has the DNA TGCGCCAGCAGCCAAGGGACTTACACTGAAGCTTTCTTT. This gives the protein CASSQGTYTEAFF.

V usage is TRBV2 and J usage is TRBJ2-7, with no clear D. V was clipped by 4 bases and J by 0 bases, with 10 bases between them. This CDR3 is built from 14 residues. The germline CDR1 and CDR2 sequences are SNHLY and FYNNEI. The CDR3 loop is CASSVLGSSYEQYF. In DNA, the CDR3 is TGTGCCAGCAGTGTTCTCGGGTCCTCCTACGAGCAGTACTTC. The entire variable domain, with the rest obtained from reference TRBV2 and TRBJ2-7, is as follows: EPEVTQTPSHQVTQMGQEVILRCVPISNHLYFYWYRQILGQKVEFLVSFYNNEISEKSEIFDDQFSVERPDGSNFTLKIRSTKLEDSAMYFCASSVLGSSYEQYFGPGTRLTVT.

The chain recombines TRBV19 with TRBJ1-5, with a weak D call TRBD1 (6 bases). Germline V gene data show CDR1 as LNHDA and CDR2 as SQIVND (reference sequence). Trimming shortened V by 6 bases and J by 0 bases, and 18 bases separated the two germline ends. The length of the CDR3 is 17 residues. CDR3 in amino acids: CASRSQTGVYSNQPQHF. CDR3 DNA: TGTGCCAGTAGATCCCAGACAGGAGTTTATAGCAATCAGCCCCAGCATTTT.

The chain joins TRBV6-5 to TRBJ2-7, with 7 positions matching TRBD1. Germline V gene lookup returns CDR1 MNHEY and CDR2 SVGAGI. V lost 2 bases and J lost 5; bases outside the gene matches: 3. The CDR3 loop spans 13 amino acids. This CDR3 is CASSYPDRDEQYF. In DNA form, the CDR3 reads TGTGCCAGCAGTTACCCCGACAGGGACGAGCAGTACTTC.

This clone has a single count. The chain combines TRBV24-1 with TRBJ2-6; maybe TRBD2 (6 bases). Trimming removed 7 bases from V and 4 bases from J, with 10 bases in between. CDR3 length equals 14 residues. Germline CDR1 reads KGHDR; CDR2 reads SFDVKD. CDR3: CATRSGVGANVLTF. The DNA for the CDR3 is TGTGCCACCAGATCGGGGGTCGGGGCCAACGTCCTGACTTTC.

CDR3 sequence (DNA): TGTGCCAGCAGCCCCAATACGGGAGGCCGTTCCTACAATGAGCAGTTCTTC. Its translation: CASSPNTGGRSYNEQFF. This chain joins TRBV7-3 and TRBJ2-1; 7 bases match TRBD2. V lost 5 bases, J lost 1 base, and 11 bases stayed unmatched. Looked up from germline, CDR1 is SGHTA and CDR2 is FQGTGA. The CDR3 runs to 17 residues.

V gene TRBV7-2 combines with J gene TRBJ1-2; 9 nucleotides match TRBD1. The CDR3 runs to 13 residues. Germline CDR1 SGHTA, CDR2 FQGNSA. The V and J ends lost 4 bases and 8 bases, in that order; junction bases with no gene match: 5. CDR3 in amino acids: CASSWWDREGYTF. The CDR3 bases are TGTGCCAGCAGCTGGTGGGACAGGGAGGGCTACACCTTC.

In regard to this clone: The sample carries other DNA sequences with the same CDR3. This chain uses TRBV6-5 with TRBJ1-1; 10 bases match TRBD1. The V segment lost 6 bases and the J segment 3 bases; nucleotides outside the gene matches: 4. Germline V CDR1 and CDR2: MNHEY, SVGAGI. CDR3 length: 14 residues. CDR3 sequence (DNA): TGTGCCAGCAGCAGGACAGGGGGTCACACTGAAGCTTTCTTT. Translating gives CASSRTGGHTEAFF.

V usage is TRBV3-1 (or the pseudogene TRBV3-2) and J usage is TRBJ2-6; weak D call: TRBD1 (6 bases). The CDR3 covers 14 residues. Trimming shortened V by 4 bases and J by 4 bases, and 8 bases separated the two germline ends. Germline CDR1 is LGHDT and CDR2 is YNNKEL (reference sequence). The CDR3 sequence is CASSLGAGANVLTF. CDR3 bases: TGTGCCAGCAGCCTGGGGGCCGGGGCCAACGTCCTGACTTTC.

A few counts support this clone. The V gene is TRBV28, the J gene TRBJ1-4, with D perhaps TRBD1 (5 bases). The CDR3 has 15 amino acids. Trimming stripped 5 bases from V and 7 bases from J, with 17 bases between. Germline V gives CDR1 MDHEN, CDR2 SYDVKM. CDR3 in amino acids: CASSTGEGWGEKLFF. As DNA, the CDR3 is TGTGCCAGCAGTACGGGAGAGGGGTGGGGTGAAAAACTGTTTTTT.

CDR3 residues: CASSPRTGGSYEQYF. The CDR3 DNA reads TGTGCCAGCAGCCCTCGGACAGGGGGCTCTTACGAGCAGTACTTC. The chain employs TRBV11-3 and TRBJ2-7; 11 nucleotides align to TRBD1. Germline CDR1 is SGHNT and CDR2 is YENEEA. The CDR3 is 15 amino acids. V dropped 5 bases and J dropped 4; count of bases not matched to a gene: 7.

V and J are TRBV9 and TRBJ1-6; unclear D gene. The CDR3 totals 14 residues. Germline V lookup: CDR1 SGDLS, CDR2 YYNGEE. The germline V and J ends were trimmed by 2 bases and 9 bases, with 12 bases remaining between them. The CDR3 bases are TGTGCCAGCAGCGTCCGAACAGAGGGTTCACCCCTCCACTTT. Translated, it gives CASSVRTEGSPLHF.

This chain uses TRBV6-6 with TRBJ1-2, with D unclear. V shed 6 bases and J shed 2 bases, with 7 bases lying between them. CDR3 length equals 12 residues. Germline-derived CDR1 and CDR2 are MNHNY and SVGAGI (reference sequence). CDR3: CASSLENYGYTF. The CDR3 DNA sequence: TGTGCCAGCAGCCTAGAAAACTATGGCTACACCTTC.

This chain links TRBV7-9 with TRBJ2-7; possibly TRBD1 for D (7 bases). V was clipped by 1 base and J by 4 bases, with 14 bases between them. The CDR3 loop spans 15 amino acids. Germline assignment: CDR1 SEHNR and CDR2 FQNEAQ (reference sequence). The CDR3 DNA follows: TGTGCCAGCAGCTTAGTTGGGCAGGGGGGTTACGAGCAGTACTTC. Its protein product is CASSLVGQGGYEQYF.

This clone occurred a few times. Other DNA sequences in the same sample also yield this CDR3. Written as DNA, the CDR3 is TGTGCCAGCTCACCAGGGGCTAGCACAGATACGCAGTATTTT. Protein: CASSPGASTDTQYF. This rearrangement joins TRBV18 to TRBJ2-3, with D tentatively TRBD1 (5 bases). The CDR3 spans 14 residues. Germline V gene lookup returns CDR1 KGHSH and CDR2 LQKENI. The V gene lost 2 bases and the J gene lost 0 bases, with 6 bases spanning the gap.

The V gene is TRBV7-9, the J gene TRBJ2-7; a weak D match, TRBD1 (6 bases). With 7 bases removed from V and 5 bases from J, the gap between germline ends came to 15 bases. Germline V gives CDR1 SEHNR, CDR2 FQNEAQ (reference sequence). CDR3 length equals 13 residues. In nucleotides, the CDR3 is TGTGCCAGCATCCCAACCCAGGGGCACGAGCAGTACTTC. Translating gives CASIPTQGHEQYF.

This rearrangement joins TRBV7-8 to TRBJ1-1, with D hard to call. CDR1 SGHVS and CDR2 FQNEAQ come from the germline V gene. V lost 3 bases and J 5 bases, leaving 10 bases between the germline ends. The CDR3 is 13 amino acids. CDR3 DNA: TGTGCCAGCAGCTTCGGAGGTGGGACTGAAGCTTTCTTT. Translated: CASSFGGGTEAFF.

The genes are TRBV7-6 and TRBJ2-2; tentative D call: TRBD2 (5 bases). CDR1 and CDR2 from the germline V gene are SGHVS and FNYEAQ. This CDR3 spans 17 amino acids. Trimming took 6 bases from V and 4 from J, leaving 21 bases between them. CDR3 in amino acids: CASSPSHGSVGTGELFF. The CDR3 region has the DNA TGTGCCAGCAGTCCATCCCACGGTAGCGTGGGCACCGGGGAGCTGTTTTTT.

This chain connects TRBV7-9 to TRBJ1-6; 7 bases fit TRBD1. CDR1 SEHNR and CDR2 FQNEAQ come from the germline V gene (reference sequence). Trimming took 5 bases from V and 9 from J; bases not matched to a gene: 19. The CDR3 spans 18 residues. The CDR3 DNA reads as TGTGCCAGCAGCAAGAAGTTAACCCACGACAGGGTCGGTTCACCCCTCCACTTT. Protein: CASSKKLTHDRVGSPLHF.

V and J are TRBV6-6 and TRBJ2-1; TRBD2 matches 10 bases. J lost 7 bases, V lost 6 bases, and 9 bases had no gene match. CDR1 MNHNY and CDR2 SVGAGI come from the germline V gene (reference sequence). CDR3 length: 15 residues. The CDR3 DNA follows: TGTGCCAGCAGCCACAGCGGGAGGGGTAAAAATGAGCAGTTCTTC. Translating it yields CASSHSGRGKNEQFF.

This clone has more than one count but fewer than ten. The chain carries TRBV7-3 and TRBJ1-2; D is ambiguous. V was clipped by 2 bases and J by 6 bases, with 22 bases between them. CDR3 length equals 17 residues. CDR1 is SGHTA, CDR2 FQGTGA, per germline. CDR3: CASSLRPPGADLDGYTF. In DNA form, the CDR3 reads TGTGCCAGCAGCTTACGCCCCCCAGGCGCGGACTTGGATGGCTACACCTTC. Full variable domain (missing parts from reference TRBV7-3 and TRBJ1-2): GAGVSQTPSNKVTEKGKYVELRCDPISGHTALYWYRQSLGQGPEFLIYFQGTGAADDSGLPNDRFFAVRPEGSVSTLKIQRTERGDSAVYLCASSLRPPGADLDGYTFGSGTRLTVV.

This clone was recorded once. The chain employs TRBV4-2 and TRBJ2-2; TRBD1 aligns across 7 bases. The CDR3 runs to 15 residues. The junction had 8 bases not matched to a gene; V was cut back by 5 bases and J by 5 bases. The germline gives CDR1 LGHNA, CDR2 YNFKEQ. The CDR3 loop is CASSFTGVQTGELFF. The CDR3 nucleotides read TGTGCCAGCAGCTTCACAGGGGTGCAAACCGGGGAGCTGTTTTTT.

In its sample, this clone was seen once. This chain joins TRBV20-1 and TRBJ1-2; D remains ambiguous. V was cut by 3 bases and J by 1 base, with 15 bases left in between. Germline CDR1 reads DFQATT; CDR2 reads SNEGSKA (reference sequence). The length of the CDR3 is 15 residues. The DNA for the CDR3 is TGCAGTGCTAGTACTCAATTTAGTGGTAACTATGGCTACACCTTC. Protein product: CSASTQFSGNYGYTF.

The chain carries TRBV23-1 and TRBJ2-5; 8 positions match TRBD2. TRBV23-1 is flagged as an ORF with uncertain function. The CDR3 has 18 residues. J lost 2 bases, V lost 0 bases, and 11 bases had no gene match. The CDR3 here is CASSQSMSSGSCQETQYF. In nucleotides, the CDR3 is TGCGCCAGCAGTCAATCTATGTCAAGCGGGAGCTGTCAAGAGACCCAGTACTTC.